This T cell receptor beta chain was sequenced for a study of spatial heterogeneity in lung cancer. Every cDNA TCR molecule received its own unique molecular identifier. Each CDR3 protein gets one entry after TCRdb re-called the 5' RACE reads with MiXCR. The table includes about 120,000 distinct CDR3 sequences, about 12% detected once. The CDR3 contains 12 residues. The V gene's germline CDR1 is MDHEN and CDR2 SYDVKM. Between the trimmed V and J ends, which lost 6 bases and 7 bases, there was a span of 12 bases. The time point was: blood at routine non-recurrence follow-up after resection. Sequencing covered unsorted whole RNA taken from tumor, nontumor lung or frozen PBMC. In its sample, this clonotype was seen many times.

Material: PBMCs, obtained at follow-up. The gene calls are TRBV28 and TRBJ1-1; the D gene is possibly TRBD1 (5 bases). The clonotype was recovered from a male donor with early-stage non-small cell lung cancer. The CDR3 reads CASRPTGNEAFF. In DNA, the CDR3 is TGTGCCAGCAGGCCAACAGGAAATGAAGCTTTCTTT. The full variable domain, completed using reference TRBV28 and TRBJ1-1, is DVKVTQSSRYLVKRTGEKVFLECVQDMDHENMFWYRQDPGLGLRLIYFSYDVKMKEKGDIPEGYSVSREKKERFSLILESASTNQTSMYLCASRPTGNEAFFGQGTRLTVV.